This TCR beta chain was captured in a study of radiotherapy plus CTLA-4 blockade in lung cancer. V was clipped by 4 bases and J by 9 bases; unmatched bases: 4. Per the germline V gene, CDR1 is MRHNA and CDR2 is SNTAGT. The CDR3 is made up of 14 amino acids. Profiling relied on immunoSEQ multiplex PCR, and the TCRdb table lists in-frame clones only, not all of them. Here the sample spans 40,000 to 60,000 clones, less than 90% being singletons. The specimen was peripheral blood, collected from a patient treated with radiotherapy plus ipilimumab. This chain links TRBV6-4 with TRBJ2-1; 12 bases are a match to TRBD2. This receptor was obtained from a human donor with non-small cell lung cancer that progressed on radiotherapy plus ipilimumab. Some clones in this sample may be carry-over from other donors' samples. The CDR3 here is CASSVLAGGSEQFF. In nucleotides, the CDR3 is TGTGCCAGCAGTGTACTAGCGGGGGGCAGTGAGCAGTTCTTC.